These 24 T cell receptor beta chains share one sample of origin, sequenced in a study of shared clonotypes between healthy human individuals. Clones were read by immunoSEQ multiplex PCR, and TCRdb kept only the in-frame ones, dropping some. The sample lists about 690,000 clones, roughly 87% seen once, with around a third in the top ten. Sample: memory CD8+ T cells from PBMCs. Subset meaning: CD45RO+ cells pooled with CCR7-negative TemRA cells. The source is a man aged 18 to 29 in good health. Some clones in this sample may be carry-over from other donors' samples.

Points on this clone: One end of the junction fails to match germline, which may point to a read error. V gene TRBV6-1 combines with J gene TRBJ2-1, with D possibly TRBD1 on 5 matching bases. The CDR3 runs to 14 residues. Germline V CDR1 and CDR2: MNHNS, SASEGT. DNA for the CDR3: TGTGCCAGCAGGGAAGACAGTTTTGACAATGAGCAGTTCTTC. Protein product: CASREDSFDNEQFF.

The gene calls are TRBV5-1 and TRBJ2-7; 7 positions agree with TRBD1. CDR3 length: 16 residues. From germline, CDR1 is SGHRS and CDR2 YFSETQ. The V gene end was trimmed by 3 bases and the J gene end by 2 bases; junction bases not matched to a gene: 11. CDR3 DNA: TGCGCCAGCAGCTCAGGGGACAGCCTGTTCCCCTACGAGCAGTACTTC. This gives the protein CASSSGDSLFPYEQYF.

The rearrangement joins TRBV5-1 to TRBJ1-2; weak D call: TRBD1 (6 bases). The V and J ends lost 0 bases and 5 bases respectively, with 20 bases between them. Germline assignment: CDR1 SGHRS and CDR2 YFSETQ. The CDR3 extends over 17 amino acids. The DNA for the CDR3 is TGCGCCAGCAGCTTGGCCTCGGACAGATCCCGAGAGTATGGCTACACCTTC. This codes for CASSLASDRSREYGYTF.

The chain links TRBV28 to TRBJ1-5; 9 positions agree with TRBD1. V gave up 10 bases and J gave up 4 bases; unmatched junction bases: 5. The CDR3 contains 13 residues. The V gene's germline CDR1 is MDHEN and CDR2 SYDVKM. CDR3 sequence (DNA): TGTGCCACCGACAGGGGGATAAATCAGCCCCAGCATTTT. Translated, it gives CATDRGINQPQHF.

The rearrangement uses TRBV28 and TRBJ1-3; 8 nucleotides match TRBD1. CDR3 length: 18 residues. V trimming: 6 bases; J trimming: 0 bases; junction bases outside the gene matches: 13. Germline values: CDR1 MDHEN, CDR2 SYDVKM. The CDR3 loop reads CASSQSGWTGLSGNTIYF. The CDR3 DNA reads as TGTGCCAGCAGCCAAAGCGGCTGGACAGGGCTCTCTGGAAACACCATATATTTT. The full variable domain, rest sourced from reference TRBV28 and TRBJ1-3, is DVKVTQSSRYLVKRTGEKVFLECVQDMDHENMFWYRQDPGLGLRLIYFSYDVKMKEKGDIPEGYSVSREKKERFSLILESASTNQTSMYLCASSQSGWTGLSGNTIYFGEGSWLTVV.

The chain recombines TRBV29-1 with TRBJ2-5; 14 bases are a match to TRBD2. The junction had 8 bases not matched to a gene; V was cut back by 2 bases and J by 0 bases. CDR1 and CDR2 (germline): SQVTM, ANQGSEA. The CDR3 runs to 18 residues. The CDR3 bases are TGCAGCGTTGAATGGAGACTAGCGGGAGGGAAGTACCAAGAGACCCAGTACTTC. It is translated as CSVEWRLAGGKYQETQYF.

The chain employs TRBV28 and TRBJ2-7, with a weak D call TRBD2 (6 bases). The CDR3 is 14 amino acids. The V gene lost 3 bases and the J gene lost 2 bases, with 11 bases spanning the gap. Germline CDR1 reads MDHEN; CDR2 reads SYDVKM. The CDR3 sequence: CASSFEGGAYEQYF. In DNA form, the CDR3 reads TGTGCCAGCAGTTTCGAGGGAGGCGCCTACGAGCAGTACTTC.

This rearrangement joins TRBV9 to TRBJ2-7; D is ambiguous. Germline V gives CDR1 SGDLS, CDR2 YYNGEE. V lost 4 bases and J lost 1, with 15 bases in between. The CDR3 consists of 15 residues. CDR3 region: CASSPSYAWSYEQYF. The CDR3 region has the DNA TGTGCCAGCAGCCCGAGTTACGCATGGTCCTACGAGCAGTACTTC.

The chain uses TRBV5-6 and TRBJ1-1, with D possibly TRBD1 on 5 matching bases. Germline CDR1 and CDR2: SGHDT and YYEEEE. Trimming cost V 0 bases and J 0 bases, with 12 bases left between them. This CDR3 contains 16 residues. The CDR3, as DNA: TGTGCCAGCAGCTTGGCTCCGGGACTCATGAACACTGAAGCTTTCTTT. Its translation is CASSLAPGLMNTEAFF.

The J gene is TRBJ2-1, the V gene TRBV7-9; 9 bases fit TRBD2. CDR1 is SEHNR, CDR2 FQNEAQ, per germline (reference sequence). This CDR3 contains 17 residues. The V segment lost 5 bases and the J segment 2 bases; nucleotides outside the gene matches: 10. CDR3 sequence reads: CASSGPRASGTYNEQFF. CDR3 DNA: TGTGCCAGCAGCGGCCCCCGGGCTAGCGGGACCTACAATGAGCAGTTCTTC.

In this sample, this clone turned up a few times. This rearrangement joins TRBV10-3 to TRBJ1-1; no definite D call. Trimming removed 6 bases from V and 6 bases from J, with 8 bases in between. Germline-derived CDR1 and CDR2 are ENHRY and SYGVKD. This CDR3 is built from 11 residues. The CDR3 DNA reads TGTGCCATCAGGGGCAATGCTGAAGCTTTCTTT. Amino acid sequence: CAIRGNAEAFF.

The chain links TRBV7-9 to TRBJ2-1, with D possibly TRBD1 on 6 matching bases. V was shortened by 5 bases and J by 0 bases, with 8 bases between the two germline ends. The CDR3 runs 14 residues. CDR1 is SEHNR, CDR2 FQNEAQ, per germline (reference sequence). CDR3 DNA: TGTGCCAGCAGCCAGGACAGCTCCTACAATGAGCAGTTCTTC. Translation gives CASSQDSSYNEQFF.

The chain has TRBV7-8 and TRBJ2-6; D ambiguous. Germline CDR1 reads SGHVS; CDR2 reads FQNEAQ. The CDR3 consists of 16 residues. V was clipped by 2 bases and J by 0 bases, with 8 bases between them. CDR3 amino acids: CASSLREPSGANVLTF. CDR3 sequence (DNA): TGTGCCAGCAGCTTAAGGGAACCCTCTGGGGCCAACGTCCTGACTTTC.

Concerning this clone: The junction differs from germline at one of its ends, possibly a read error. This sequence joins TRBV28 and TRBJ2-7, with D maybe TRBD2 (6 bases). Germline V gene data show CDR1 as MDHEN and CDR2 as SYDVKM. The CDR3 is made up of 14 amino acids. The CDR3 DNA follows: TGTGCCAGCAGTTTACGGGGGAAGGGCTACCAGCAGTACTTC. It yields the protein CASSLRGKGYQQYF.

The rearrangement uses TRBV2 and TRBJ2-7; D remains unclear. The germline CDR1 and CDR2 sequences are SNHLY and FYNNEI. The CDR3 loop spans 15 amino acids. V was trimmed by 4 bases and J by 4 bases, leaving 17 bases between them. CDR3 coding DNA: TGTGCCAGCAGTGGTCTCTCGCAGGAAGGGTACGAGCAGTACTTC. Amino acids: CASSGLSQEGYEQYF.

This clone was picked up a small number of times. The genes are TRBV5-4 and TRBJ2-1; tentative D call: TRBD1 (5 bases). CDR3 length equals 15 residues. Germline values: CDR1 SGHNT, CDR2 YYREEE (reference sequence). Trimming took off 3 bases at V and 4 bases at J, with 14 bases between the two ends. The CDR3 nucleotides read TGTGCCAGCAGCTCGGTGACAGAGATTTACAATGAGCAGTTCTTC. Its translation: CASSSVTEIYNEQFF.

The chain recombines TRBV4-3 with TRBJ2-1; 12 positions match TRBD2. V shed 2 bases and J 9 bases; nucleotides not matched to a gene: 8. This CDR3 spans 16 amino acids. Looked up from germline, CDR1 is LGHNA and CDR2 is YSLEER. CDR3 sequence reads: CASSQLGTSGLFEQFF. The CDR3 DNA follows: TGCGCCAGCAGCCAATTAGGGACTAGCGGGCTTTTTGAGCAGTTCTTC.

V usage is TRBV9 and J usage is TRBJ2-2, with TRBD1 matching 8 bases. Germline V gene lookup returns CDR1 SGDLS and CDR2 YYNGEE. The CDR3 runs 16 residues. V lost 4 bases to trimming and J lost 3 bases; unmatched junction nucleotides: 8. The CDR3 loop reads CASSSAGQGHTGELFF. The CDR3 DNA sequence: TGTGCCAGCAGCTCCGCCGGACAGGGACACACCGGGGAGCTGTTTTTT.

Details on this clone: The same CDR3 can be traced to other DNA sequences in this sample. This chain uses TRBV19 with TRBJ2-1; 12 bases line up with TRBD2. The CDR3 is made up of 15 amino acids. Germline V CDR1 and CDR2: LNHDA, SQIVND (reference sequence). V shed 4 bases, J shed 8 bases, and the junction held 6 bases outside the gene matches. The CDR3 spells CASSTRTSGTHEQFF. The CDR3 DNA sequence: TGTGCCAGTAGTACCCGGACTAGCGGGACCCATGAGCAGTTCTTC.

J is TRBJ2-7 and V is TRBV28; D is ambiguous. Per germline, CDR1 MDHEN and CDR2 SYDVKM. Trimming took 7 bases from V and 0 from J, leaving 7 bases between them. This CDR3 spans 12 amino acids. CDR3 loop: CASTGNSYEQYF. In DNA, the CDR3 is TGTGCCAGCACCGGCAACTCCTACGAGCAGTACTTC.

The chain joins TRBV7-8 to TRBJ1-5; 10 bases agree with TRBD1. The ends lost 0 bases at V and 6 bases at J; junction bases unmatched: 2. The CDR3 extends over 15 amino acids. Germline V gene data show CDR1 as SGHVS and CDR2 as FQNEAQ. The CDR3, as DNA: TGTGCCAGCAGCTTAGCGCGGACAGGGGGTCAGCCCCAGCATTTT. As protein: CASSLARTGGQPQHF.

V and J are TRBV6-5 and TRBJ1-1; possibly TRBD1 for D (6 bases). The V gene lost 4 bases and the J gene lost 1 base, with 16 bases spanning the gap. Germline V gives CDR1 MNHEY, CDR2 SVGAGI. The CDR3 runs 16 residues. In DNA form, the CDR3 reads TGTGCCAGCAGTTCCACAGGACAGATATGGAACACTGAAGCTTTCTTT. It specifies CASSSTGQIWNTEAFF.

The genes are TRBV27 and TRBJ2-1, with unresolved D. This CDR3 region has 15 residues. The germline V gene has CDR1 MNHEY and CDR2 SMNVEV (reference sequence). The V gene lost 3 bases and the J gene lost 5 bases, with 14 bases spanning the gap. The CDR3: CASSFRPPVNNEQFF. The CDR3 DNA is TGTGCCAGCAGTTTCAGGCCCCCCGTCAACAATGAGCAGTTCTTC.

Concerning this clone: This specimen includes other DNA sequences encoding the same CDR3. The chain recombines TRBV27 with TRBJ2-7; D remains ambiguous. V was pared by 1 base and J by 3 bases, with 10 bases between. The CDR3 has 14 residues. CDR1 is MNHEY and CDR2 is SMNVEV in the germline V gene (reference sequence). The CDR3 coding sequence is TGTGCCAGCAGTTTATACCTAGATAGCTACGAGCAGTACTTC. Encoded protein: CASSLYLDSYEQYF.